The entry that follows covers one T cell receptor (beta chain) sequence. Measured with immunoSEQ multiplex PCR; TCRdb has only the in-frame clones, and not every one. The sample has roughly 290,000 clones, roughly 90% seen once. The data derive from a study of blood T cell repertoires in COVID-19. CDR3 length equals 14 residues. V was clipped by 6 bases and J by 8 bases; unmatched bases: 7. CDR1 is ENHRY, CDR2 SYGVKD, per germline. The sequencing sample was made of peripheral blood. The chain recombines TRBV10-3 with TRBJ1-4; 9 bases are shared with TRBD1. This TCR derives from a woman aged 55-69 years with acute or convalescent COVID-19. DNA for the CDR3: TGTGCCATCAGCCGGGACAGGGTAGGGGAAAAACTGTTTTTT. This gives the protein CAISRDRVGEKLFF.